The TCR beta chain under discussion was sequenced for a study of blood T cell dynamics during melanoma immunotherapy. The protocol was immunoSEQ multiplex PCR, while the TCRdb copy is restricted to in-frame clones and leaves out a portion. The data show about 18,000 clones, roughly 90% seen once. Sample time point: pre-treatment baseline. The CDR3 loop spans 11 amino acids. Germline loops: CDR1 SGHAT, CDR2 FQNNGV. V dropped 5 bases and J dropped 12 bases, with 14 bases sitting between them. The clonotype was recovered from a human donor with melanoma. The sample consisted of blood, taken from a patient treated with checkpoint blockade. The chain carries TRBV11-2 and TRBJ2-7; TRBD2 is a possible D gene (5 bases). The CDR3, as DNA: TGTGCCAGCAGCCACGGGGAGTACCTGTACTTC. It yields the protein CASSHGEYLYF.